The 21 T cell receptor beta chains in this list originate from one sample, sequenced in a study of regulatory T cells in long-lasting Graves disease. Time point denoted: newly diagnosed GD, antithyroid drugs for less than 3 months. RNA isolated from PBMCs was used to make the TCR library. iRepertoire HTBI primers and Arm-PCR of CDR3 regions built TCR beta libraries. MiXCR, run by TCRdb on the multiplex PCR reads, gives a single entry per CDR3 protein. This repertoire shows under 800,000 distinct CDR3 sequences, about 15% found once; its top ten account for 18%. The sample was also reused in another study, on T cells in Graves' hyperthyroidism and ophthalmopathy.

Sequences were derived from peripheral blood mononuclear cells (PBMCs), sampled at new diagnosis, from a patient treated with antithyroid drugs. The receptor set was obtained from a woman in her 30s with Graves disease.

Worth noting for this clonotype: Its ends do not fully match the called genes, so a read error is possible. The J gene is TRBJ2-1, the V gene TRBV5-1, with 10 bases identical to TRBD2. CDR3 length: 14 amino acids. Germline V lookup: CDR1 SGHRS, CDR2 YFSETQ. DNA for the CDR3: TGCGCCAGCAGCTTGCCCGGGACTAGCGAGCCCCGTAACTTC. Encoded protein: CASSLPGTSEPRNF.

The chain links TRBV5-1 to TRBJ2-7; maybe TRBD1 (6 bases). The CDR3 runs to 14 residues. Germline V lookup: CDR1 SGHRS, CDR2 YFSETQ. Trimming stripped 0 bases from V and 2 bases from J, with 9 bases between. The CDR3 here is CASSLVGATYEQYF. For the CDR3, the DNA is TGCGCCAGCAGCTTGGTGGGGGCAACCTACGAGCAGTACTTC.

In its sample, this clonotype was seen many times. V and J are TRBV7-2 and TRBJ1-5; 10 bases fit TRBD1. V lost 5 bases, J lost 9 bases, and 16 bases stayed unmatched. The CDR3 is made up of 17 amino acids. The germline V gene encodes CDR1 SGHTA and CDR2 FQGNSA. The CDR3 is CASSRTQDRGRASPQHF. The CDR3 DNA follows: TGTGCCAGCAGCCGAACCCAAGACAGGGGGCGAGCGTCGCCCCAGCATTTT.

This clonotype was seen many times. The rearrangement links TRBV12-3 or TRBV12-4 to TRBJ2-2; D call uncertain. V lost 0 bases and J 6 bases, leaving 8 bases between the germline ends. The CDR3 sequence is 14 residues long. The CDR3 nucleotides are TGTGCCAGCAGTTTAGCGGACCGGGCCGGGGAGCTGTTTTTT. It is translated as CASSLADRAGELFF.

This clonotype showed up just a few times. This CDR3 reads CASSIGKGETQYF. Written as DNA, the CDR3 is TGTGCCAGTAGTATCGGTAAGGGAGAGACCCAGTACTTC. V and J are TRBV19 and TRBJ2-5; no definite D call. This CDR3 is built from 13 residues. The germline gives CDR1 LNHDA, CDR2 SQIVND (reference sequence). Trimming left V 3 bases short and J 4 bases short, with 9 bases between.

The chain recombines TRBV7-9 with TRBJ2-1; the D gene is possibly TRBD1 (6 bases). V lost 6 bases, J lost 9 bases, and 12 bases lay in between. This CDR3 spans 12 amino acids. Germline lookup yields CDR1 SEHNR and CDR2 FQNEAQ (reference sequence). DNA of the CDR3: TGTGCCAGCAGATCACAGGGTTTTGAGCAGTTCTTC. Translation: CASRSQGFEQFF.

This rearrangement joins TRBV6-1 to TRBJ2-3; D could derive from TRBD1 or TRBD2 (5 bases each). The CDR3 runs 13 residues. The V gene's germline CDR1 is MNHNS and CDR2 SASEGT. The ends were cut back, 8 bases at V and 1 base at J, with 10 bases in the middle. CDR3 nucleotide sequence: TGTGCCAGCGGGACCCAGGGCACAGATACGCAGTATTTT. Its translation: CASGTQGTDTQYF.

This clonotype was seen repeatedly, ten times or more. This chain uses TRBV7-9 with TRBJ2-1; perhaps TRBD2 as D (6 bases). Germline loops: CDR1 SEHNR, CDR2 FQNEAQ (reference sequence). The CDR3 loop spans 18 amino acids. The V gene lost 5 bases and the J gene lost 4 bases, with 24 bases spanning the gap. CDR3 loop: CASSPLMGGHLAYNEQFF. For the CDR3, the DNA is TGTGCCAGCAGCCCCTTGATGGGAGGACACCTGGCGTACAATGAGCAGTTCTTC.

The table lists this clonotype with a few counts. This chain connects TRBV20-1 to TRBJ2-1; TRBD2 aligns across 8 bases. The germline V gene has CDR1 DFQATT and CDR2 SNEGSKA (reference sequence). The CDR3 is 14 amino acids. The ends lost 3 bases at V and 5 bases at J; junction bases unmatched: 6. CDR3 protein: CSASVPGGDNEQFF. Here the CDR3 DNA reads TGCAGTGCTAGTGTGCCGGGAGGGGACAATGAGCAGTTCTTC.

The chain joins TRBV14 to TRBJ2-1; 7 bases agree with TRBD1. The CDR3 spans 12 residues. Germline CDR1 reads SGHDN; CDR2 reads FVKESK. Losses at the gene ends were 6 bases for V and 15 bases for J; bases not matched to a gene: 11. In DNA, the CDR3 is TGTGCCAGCAGTCCCGACAGGGTTGGTCTGTTCTTC. Its protein product is CASSPDRVGLFF.

This clonotype was counted only a few times. The V call is TRBV6-1, the J call TRBJ1-5; D possibly corresponds to TRBD1 (6 bases). The V end was cut by 7 bases, the J end by 10 bases, with 23 bases between. Germline lookup yields CDR1 MNHNS and CDR2 SASEGT. The CDR3 loop spans 15 amino acids. The CDR3 protein is CASKEVIQGPTPQHF. The CDR3 coding sequence is TGTGCCAGCAAAGAAGTGATTCAGGGGCCTACTCCCCAGCATTTT.

This clonotype was seen a handful of times. The V call is TRBV5-1, the J call TRBJ1-6, with 7 bases lining up with TRBD1. V trimming: 5 bases; J trimming: 7 bases; junction bases outside the gene matches: 9. Germline V gene sequence: CDR1 SGHRS, CDR2 YFSETQ. This CDR3 has 15 amino acids. The CDR3 loop is CASRGGQAQNSPLHF. In DNA form, the CDR3 reads TGCGCCAGCAGGGGCGGACAGGCCCAGAATTCACCCCTCCACTTT.

This clonotype appeared many times. This chain uses TRBV6-1 with TRBJ2-1; 10 bases map to TRBD2. Per germline, CDR1 MNHNS and CDR2 SASEGT. The CDR3 loop spans 15 amino acids. The J segment lost 3 bases and the V segment lost 7 bases, leaving 6 bases of the junction unmatched. The CDR3 DNA follows: TGTGCCAGCAAACCTAGCGGGAGAGTCTACAATGAGCAGTTCTTC. Translation: CASKPSGRVYNEQFF.

In this sample, this clonotype turned up many times. The chain links TRBV28 to TRBJ1-2, with D uncertain. V dropped 8 bases and J dropped 5 bases, with 15 bases sitting between them. Per the germline V gene, CDR1 is MDHEN and CDR2 is SYDVKM. The CDR3 totals 13 residues. CDR3 residues: CASRYGRLYGYTF. The CDR3 DNA reads TGTGCCAGCCGCTACGGGCGACTATATGGCTACACCTTC.

This clonotype was observed at least ten times. The chain carries TRBV12-3 or TRBV12-4 and TRBJ1-1, with D possibly TRBD1 on 5 matching bases. The CDR3 consists of 11 residues. Trimming removed 3 bases at V and 10 bases at J, with 9 bases between. The CDR3, as DNA: TGTGCCAGCAGTTTGGGGACGGGAGCTTTCTTT. Its protein product is CASSLGTGAFF.

This clonotype occurred many times. The chain recombines TRBV29-1 with TRBJ1-1; possible D gene TRBD1, 6 bases. The germline V gene encodes CDR1 SQVTM and CDR2 ANQGSEA. The CDR3 sequence is 13 residues long. Trimming stripped 4 bases from V and 3 bases from J, with 12 bases between. CDR3 coding DNA: TGCAGCGTTGGAACAGGGTGGGACACTGAAGCTTTCTTT. It encodes CSVGTGWDTEAFF.

This clonotype was detected only a few times. Germline and junction disagree at one end, which may indicate a read error. The rearrangement joins TRBV7-7 to TRBJ2-5; TRBD1 or TRBD2 may be the D gene (5 bases each). The CDR3 sequence is 17 residues long. CDR1 is SSHAT, CDR2 FNYEAQ, per germline (reference sequence). This CDR3 is CASSPTYVMRGGETQYF. The CDR3 DNA reads TGTGCTAGCAGCCCGACTTATGTGATGAGGGGCGGAGAGACCCAGTACTTC.

The J gene is TRBJ2-1, the V gene TRBV11-2; D uncertain. V lost 5 bases, J lost 3 bases, and 14 bases lay in between. Germline-derived CDR1 and CDR2 are SGHAT and FQNNGV. CDR3 length: 15 residues. The DNA for the CDR3 is TGTGCCAGCAGCCATCAGGACCTATACTACAATGAGCAGTTCTTC. The encoded protein is CASSHQDLYYNEQFF.

This clonotype has at least ten counts. The chain employs TRBV7-8 and TRBJ2-3, with TRBD1 identical over 8 bases. This CDR3 is 17 amino acids long. Per the germline V gene, CDR1 is SGHVS and CDR2 is FQNEAQ. Unmatched junction bases numbered 9, after V lost 4 bases and J lost 0 bases. DNA for the CDR3: TGTGCCAGCAGCTCCCATCGCCGGACAGGGAGCACAGATACGCAGTATTTT. It specifies CASSSHRRTGSTDTQYF.

The rearrangement uses TRBV30 and TRBJ2-3; TRBD1 or TRBD2 may be the D gene (6 bases each). This CDR3 contains 14 residues. V was clipped by 0 bases and J by 4 bases, with 11 bases between them. Germline CDR1 reads GTSNPN; CDR2 reads SVGIG (reference sequence). As DNA, the CDR3 is TGTGCCTGGAGTGTAGGGGGGTCGGCAGATACGCAGTATTTT. Its protein is CAWSVGGSADTQYF.

This clonotype was seen only a few times. An end of the junction differs from the germline gene, which may be a read error. CDR3 sequence reads: CSVGEGSNQPQHF. CDR3 nucleotide sequence: TGTAGCGTGGGGGAGGGGAGCAATCAGCCCCAGCATTTT. The genes are TRBV29-1 and TRBJ1-5; D may be TRBD1 (5 bases). This CDR3 has 13 residues. Germline V gene data show CDR1 as SQVTM and CDR2 as ANQGSEA.